Below are 15 T cell receptor beta chains sequenced from a single sample in a study of blood T cells in healthy people across ages (dated by TCRdb to the mid-2010s). Libraries were built with 5' RACE. The sequencer listed for this sample is Illumina HiSeq 2500. A second PCR of about 6 to 11 cycles was run with a J-beta primer mix and a sample-barcoded 5' primer. TCRdb handled the public reads itself, with Q25 trimming in fastp and clone calling in MiXCR, and kept productive beta chains. When rows share a CDR3 protein, they turn into one entry using the most common DNA and genes. The sample table lists 890,000 or so distinct CDR3 sequences, approximately 65% of them with a count of one. Together, the top ten hold 25% to 35% of the sample. Sequencing was done on a sample of blood. These receptors were taken from a man aged 25 to 45 in good health.

J is TRBJ2-1 and V is TRBV6-2 or TRBV6-3; 11 nucleotides agree with TRBD2. Germline CDR1 reads MNHEY; CDR2 reads SVGEGT. The CDR3 extends over 19 amino acids. Germline trimming cut 7 bases from V and 0 bases from J; bases unmatched to any gene: 14. In nucleotides, the CDR3 is TGTGCCAGCACCCCAGGCCCTAGCGGGGGGTGGAGCTCCTACAATGAGCAGTTCTTC. Translating it yields CASTPGPSGGWSSYNEQFF.

A word on this clonotype: A much more abundant neighbour one base away suggests this may be a read error. The chain is built from TRBV6-2 or TRBV6-3 and TRBJ2-3; TRBD1 aligns across 8 bases. Germline CDR1 MNHEY, CDR2 SVGEGT. V trimming: 4 bases; J trimming: 2 bases; junction bases outside the gene matches: 5. The CDR3 is 15 residues long. CDR3 nucleotides: TGTGCCAGCAGTTCCGAGGACAGGGCCACAGATACGCAGTATTTT. Protein product: CASSSEDRATDTQYF.

The rearrangement links TRBV28 to TRBJ1-1, with D uncertain. From germline, CDR1 is MDHEN and CDR2 SYDVKM. The CDR3 totals 15 residues. Trimming removed 3 bases at V and 4 bases at J, with 15 bases between. This CDR3 is CASSLGWEVSTEAFF. CDR3 DNA sequence: TGTGCCAGCAGTTTGGGTTGGGAAGTGAGCACTGAAGCTTTCTTT.

The rearrangement joins TRBV3-1 to TRBJ2-5; the D gene is possibly TRBD2 (5 bases). The end of the DNA fits TRBJ2-7 better, so the J call may be wrong. This CDR3 comprises 13 residues. CDR1 is LGHDT and CDR2 is YNNKEL in the germline V gene (reference sequence). In DNA form, the CDR3 reads TGTGCCAGCAGCCAAACCGGGATCCACGAGCAGTACTTC. Its protein is CASSQTGIHEQYF.

The chain uses TRBV20-1 and TRBJ2-1; 10 bases line up with TRBD2. Germline V lookup: CDR1 DFQATT, CDR2 SNEGSKA (reference sequence). V trimming: 1 base; J trimming: 6 bases; junction bases outside the gene matches: 12. The CDR3 covers 17 residues. The chain's CDR3 is CSARGVAGGQFINEQFF. CDR3 sequence (DNA): TGCAGTGCTAGAGGTGTAGCGGGGGGCCAATTTATCAATGAGCAGTTCTTC.

This rearrangement joins TRBV5-1 to TRBJ2-1; 11 nucleotides align to TRBD1. Trimming took 4 bases from V and 7 from J; bases not matched to a gene: 7. Germline loops: CDR1 SGHRS, CDR2 YFSETQ. This CDR3 is built from 15 residues. CDR3 coding DNA: TGCGCCAGCAGCCCGGCGGGGACAGGGGGGAATGAGCAGTTCTTC. Its protein is CASSPAGTGGNEQFF. Full variable domain (missing parts from reference TRBV5-1 and TRBJ2-1): KAGVTQTPRYLIKTRGQQVTLSCSPISGHRSVSWYQQTPGQGLQFLFEYFSETQRNKGNFPGRFSGRQFSNSRSEMNVSTLELGDSALYLCASSPAGTGGNEQFFGPGTRLTVL.

The chain recombines TRBV29-1 with TRBJ2-7; TRBD1 matches 7 bases. Trimming removed 4 bases from V and 7 bases from J; junction bases left unmatched: 7. Per germline, CDR1 SQVTM and CDR2 ANQGSEA. There are 12 residues in the CDR3. The CDR3 bases are TGCAGCGTTGGAAGGACAGGTCGAGAGCAGTACTTC. Residues: CSVGRTGREQYF.

V and J are TRBV4-2 and TRBJ2-5; D tentatively reads TRBD1 or TRBD2 (5 bases each). The J call may be incorrect, as the DNA end agrees better with TRBJ2-7. Germline V gives CDR1 LGHNA, CDR2 YNFKEQ. The CDR3 covers 16 residues. The CDR3 region has the DNA TGTGCCAGCAGCCAAGATTTGAGGGGTAATCGGGACGAGCAGTACTTC. It is translated as CASSQDLRGNRDEQYF.

A few counts support this clonotype. The V gene is TRBV7-8, the J gene TRBJ2-1, with unresolved D. Germline V gene data show CDR1 as SGHVS and CDR2 as FQNEAQ. CDR3 length: 15 residues. V dropped 7 bases and J dropped 6 bases, with 19 bases sitting between them. The CDR3 nucleotides read TGTGCCAGCATCCAGGCGTCCGGGCGCAGCAATGAGCAGTTCTTC. Encoded protein: CASIQASGRSNEQFF. The full variable domain, completed using reference TRBV7-8 and TRBJ2-1, is GAGVSQSPRYKVAKRGQDVALRCDPISGHVSLFWYQQALGQGPEFLTYFQNEAQLDKSGLPSDRFFAERPEGSVSTLKIQRTQQEDSAVYLCASIQASGRSNEQFFGPGTRLTVL.

The rearrangement joins TRBV12-3 or TRBV12-4 to TRBJ2-3; the D gene is possibly TRBD2 (6 bases). V lost 6 bases and J 4 bases, leaving 14 bases between the germline ends. CDR3 size: 14 residues. CDR3 region: CASRSGVGADTQYF. The CDR3 DNA is TGTGCCAGCAGGTCGGGAGTTGGAGCAGATACGCAGTATTTT.

The gene calls are TRBV4-1 and TRBJ2-4; 7 positions match TRBD1. The J call may be incorrect, as the DNA end agrees better with TRBJ2-7. Germline-derived CDR1 and CDR2 are MGHRA and YSYEKL. There are 15 residues in the CDR3. CDR3 nucleotides: TGCGCCAGCAGCCGGGCCCCCGGACAGGCGGACGAGCAGTACTTC. Amino acids: CASSRAPGQADEQYF.

This clonotype was counted a few times. The chain uses TRBV7-9 and TRBJ1-4; TRBD1 matches at 7 bases. The CDR3 covers 13 residues. CDR1 is SEHNR and CDR2 is FQNEAQ in the germline V gene (reference sequence). With 10 bases clipped from V and 4 bases from J, the junction kept 6 bases outside the gene matches. CDR3 bases: TGTGCCACCCACAGGGGAAGTAATGAAAAACTGTTTTTT. Amino acids: CATHRGSNEKLFF.

This sequence joins TRBV7-3 and TRBJ1-2; 9 nucleotides match TRBD1. Germline values: CDR1 SGHTA, CDR2 FQGTGA. The ends lost 5 bases at V and 4 bases at J; junction bases unmatched: 11. This CDR3 has 16 amino acids. The DNA of the CDR3 is TGTGCCAGCAGCAGGGGGGACAGGGACTCTCTCTATGGCTACACCTTC. Translation: CASSRGDRDSLYGYTF.

This clonotype was counted a few times. The V and J genes are TRBV3-1 and TRBJ1-2; TRBD1 agrees at 9 bases. The V segment lost 2 bases and the J segment 7 bases; nucleotides outside the gene matches: 11. CDR1 is LGHDT and CDR2 is YNNKEL in the germline V gene (reference sequence). The CDR3 totals 16 residues. Written as DNA, the CDR3 is TGTGCCAGCAGCCAATCCACAGGGGGCTTACTGGGTGGCTACACCTTC. Protein: CASSQSTGGLLGGYTF.

V and J are TRBV7-9 and TRBJ2-7, with D possibly matching TRBD2 (7 bases). The CDR3 loop spans 13 amino acids. Deletions cut 7 bases from V and 2 bases from J, with 12 bases between. Germline-derived CDR1 and CDR2 are SEHNR and FQNEAQ (reference sequence). The CDR3 coding sequence is TGTGCCAGCATGGGGGGGCGGACCTACGAGCAGTACTTC. It codes for CASMGGRTYEQYF.